This TCR beta chain was identified during a study of cytomegalovirus exposure and HLA in healthy donors. Study-wide findings and caveats: TCR beta chains numbering more than 150 were designated cytomegalovirus-associated. Excluded: some indistinguishable V segments such as TRBV6-2 and TRBV6-3. In vitro testing confirmed a few CMV-associated chains as specific for CMV antigens.

Details on this clone: What it binds is not known.

PCR primers comprised 60 Vbeta and 13 Jbeta primers. Clones were read by immunoSEQ multiplex PCR, and TCRdb kept only the in-frame ones, dropping some. Of roughly 170,000 clones listed, roughly three quarters are singletons. Per germline, CDR1 SQVTM and CDR2 ANQGSEA. The CDR3 covers 13 residues. The trim removed 6 bases at V and 3 bases at J, leaving 4 bases unmatched. J is TRBJ2-3 and V is TRBV29-1; 9 nucleotides align to TRBD1. The source is a woman aged 50 to 60 in good health and CMV-seropositive. Sequenced input: PBMCs. CDR3 region: CSVGQGRTDTQYF. CDR3 coding DNA: TGCAGCGTAGGACAGGGGCGGACAGATACGCAGTATTTT.